A single sample is the source of the 9 T cell receptor beta chains below, sequenced in a study of technical replicates of blood from a few donors. Profiled with immunoSEQ multiplex PCR; TCRdb holds only in-frame clones, not every one. This table has 75,000 to 90,000 clones, 95% to 97% appearing once. Sequencing input: T cells isolated from PBMCs. All receptors derive from a human donor in good health.

This clone came up a few times. The rearrangement uses TRBV6-1 and TRBJ1-2; 7 bases fit TRBD1. CDR3 length: 14 residues. Trimming at V came to 4 bases and at J to 3 bases, leaving 5 bases not matched to a gene. Germline values: CDR1 MNHNS, CDR2 SASEGT. The DNA of the CDR3 is TGTGCCAGCAGTGTTGCAGGGGGAGACTATGGCTACACCTTC. It is translated as CASSVAGGDYGYTF.

The genes are TRBV7-2 and TRBJ1-2, with 7 bases aligning to TRBD1. CDR3 size: 15 residues. Germline V gene data show CDR1 as SGHTA and CDR2 as FQGNSA. V shed 1 base and J 5 bases; nucleotides not matched to a gene: 7. The CDR3 region has the DNA TGTGCCAGCAGCTTAGTAGGGACAGATAATTATGGCTACACCTTC. This gives the protein CASSLVGTDNYGYTF.

This rearrangement joins TRBV10-3 to TRBJ1-4, with a possible D match to TRBD1 (6 bases). This CDR3 comprises 15 residues. The V end was cut by 0 bases, the J end by 2 bases, with 7 bases between. The germline V gene has CDR1 ENHRY and CDR2 SYGVKD. The CDR3 is CAISESRGTNEKLFF. CDR3 sequence (DNA): TGTGCCATCAGTGAGTCGAGGGGGACTAATGAAAAACTGTTTTTT.

This chain links TRBV28 with TRBJ1-4; TRBD1 agrees at 11 bases. The CDR3 is 16 residues long. Germline V gene sequence: CDR1 MDHEN, CDR2 SYDVKM. The V segment lost 1 base and the J segment 10 bases; nucleotides outside the gene matches: 8. CDR3 sequence reads: CASSLLFGQGAGKLFF. CDR3 nucleotide sequence: TGTGCCAGCAGTTTATTATTCGGACAGGGGGCAGGAAAACTGTTTTTT.

The rearrangement joins TRBV7-6 to TRBJ2-5, with 11 bases matching TRBD1. Germline V gene lookup returns CDR1 SGHVS and CDR2 FNYEAQ. The CDR3 is 17 residues long. V lost 1 base, J lost 0 bases, and 4 bases stayed unmatched. The CDR3 sequence: CASSLGTGGRDQETQYF. The CDR3 DNA is TGTGCCAGCAGCTTAGGGACAGGGGGCCGAGACCAAGAGACCCAGTACTTC.

The genes are TRBV2 and TRBJ2-4; possibly TRBD1 for D (6 bases). CDR1 and CDR2 from the germline V gene are SNHLY and FYNNEI. Trimming removed 5 bases from V and 9 bases from J, with 14 bases in between. The CDR3 runs 13 residues. The CDR3 DNA reads TGTGCCAGCAGTAGTAGACAGGATGGCATTCAGTACTTC. It encodes CASSSRQDGIQYF.

The chain joins TRBV7-3 to TRBJ2-1, with 11 bases fitting TRBD2. The V gene end was trimmed by 4 bases and the J gene end by 9 bases; junction bases not matched to a gene: 8. This CDR3 region has 15 residues. Germline V gives CDR1 SGHTA, CDR2 FQGTGA. The CDR3 DNA is TGTGCCAGCAGCTGGTTAGCGGGAGGGCCCGGTGAGCAGTTCTTC. Encoded protein: CASSWLAGGPGEQFF.

V and J are TRBV9 and TRBJ2-1; no clear D gene. CDR1 SGDLS and CDR2 YYNGEE come from the germline V gene. V was trimmed by 0 bases and J by 7 bases, leaving 8 bases between them. The CDR3 loop spans 13 amino acids. CDR3: CASSVGSTNEQFF. The CDR3 nucleotides read TGTGCCAGCAGCGTAGGGTCAACAAATGAGCAGTTCTTC.

The chain employs TRBV27 and TRBJ1-2; weak D call: TRBD1 (5 bases). The ends were cut back, 2 bases at V and 2 bases at J, with 6 bases in the middle. The CDR3 contains 13 residues. Germline CDR1 MNHEY, CDR2 SMNVEV (reference sequence). The CDR3 nucleotides read TGTGCCAGCAGTTTAAACAGGAACTATGGCTACACCTTC. Its translation: CASSLNRNYGYTF.